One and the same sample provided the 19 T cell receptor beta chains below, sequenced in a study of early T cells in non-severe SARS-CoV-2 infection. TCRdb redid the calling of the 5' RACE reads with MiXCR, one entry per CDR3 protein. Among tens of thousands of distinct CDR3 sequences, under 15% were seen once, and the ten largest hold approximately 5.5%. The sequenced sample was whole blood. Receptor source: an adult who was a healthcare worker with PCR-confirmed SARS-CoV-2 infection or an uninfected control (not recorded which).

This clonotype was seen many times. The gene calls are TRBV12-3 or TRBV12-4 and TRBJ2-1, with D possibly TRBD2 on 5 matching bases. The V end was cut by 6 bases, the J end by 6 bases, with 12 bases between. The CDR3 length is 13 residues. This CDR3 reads CASSPGLFNEQFF. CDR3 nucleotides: TGTGCCAGCAGCCCTGGACTTTTCAATGAGCAGTTCTTC.

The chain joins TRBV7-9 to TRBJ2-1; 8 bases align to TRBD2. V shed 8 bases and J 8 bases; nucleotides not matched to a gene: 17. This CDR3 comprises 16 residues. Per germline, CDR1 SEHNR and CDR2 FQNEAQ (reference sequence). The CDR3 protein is CASPGREGYEFDEQFF. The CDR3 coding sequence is TGTGCCAGCCCCGGTCGGGAGGGATACGAATTCGATGAGCAGTTCTTC. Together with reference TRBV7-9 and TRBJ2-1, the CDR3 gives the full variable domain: DTGVSQNPRHKITKRGQNVTFRCDPISEHNRLYWYRQTLGQGPEFLTYFQNEAQLEKSRLLSDRFSAERPKGSFSTLEIQRTEQGDSAMYLCASPGREGYEFDEQFFGPGTRLTVL.

The CDR3 is CASSLGSGNEQFF. CDR3 in DNA: TGCGCCAGCAGCCTTGGATCCGGCAATGAGCAGTTCTTC. This chain joins TRBV5-1 and TRBJ2-1, with unresolved D. The CDR3 is made up of 13 amino acids. Trimming took 4 bases from V and 6 from J, leaving 11 bases between them. Germline-derived CDR1 and CDR2 are SGHRS and YFSETQ. Full variable domain (rest looked up from reference TRBV5-1 and TRBJ2-1): KAGVTQTPRYLIKTRGQQVTLSCSPISGHRSVSWYQQTPGQGLQFLFEYFSETQRNKGNFPGRFSGRQFSNSRSEMNVSTLELGDSALYLCASSLGSGNEQFFGPGTRLTVL.

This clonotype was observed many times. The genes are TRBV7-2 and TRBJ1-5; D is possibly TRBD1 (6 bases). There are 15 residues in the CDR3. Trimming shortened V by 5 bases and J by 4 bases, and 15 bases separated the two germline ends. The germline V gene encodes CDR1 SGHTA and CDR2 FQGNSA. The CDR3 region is CASSTQGVGNQPQHF. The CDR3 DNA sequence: TGTGCCAGCAGCACACAGGGAGTTGGTAATCAGCCCCAGCATTTT.

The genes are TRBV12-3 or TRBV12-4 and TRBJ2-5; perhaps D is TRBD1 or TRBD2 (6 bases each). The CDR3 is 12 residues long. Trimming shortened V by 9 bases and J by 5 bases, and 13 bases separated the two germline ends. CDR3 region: CASSGAGETQYF. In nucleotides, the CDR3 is TGTGCCAGTTCGGGGGCGGGGGAGACCCAGTACTTC.

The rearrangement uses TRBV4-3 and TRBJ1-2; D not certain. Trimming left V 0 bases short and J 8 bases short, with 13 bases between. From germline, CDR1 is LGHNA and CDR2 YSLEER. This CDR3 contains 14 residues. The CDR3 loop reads CASSQENGPLGYTF. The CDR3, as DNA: TGCGCCAGCAGCCAAGAGAACGGACCCCTGGGCTACACCTTC.

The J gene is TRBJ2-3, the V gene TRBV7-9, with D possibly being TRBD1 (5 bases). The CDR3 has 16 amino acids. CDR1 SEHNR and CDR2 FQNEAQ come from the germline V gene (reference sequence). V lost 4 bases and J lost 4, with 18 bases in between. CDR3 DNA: TGTGCCAGCAGCTCACCCAAGGGGCGCATCCCAGATACGCAGTATTTT. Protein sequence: CASSSPKGRIPDTQYF.

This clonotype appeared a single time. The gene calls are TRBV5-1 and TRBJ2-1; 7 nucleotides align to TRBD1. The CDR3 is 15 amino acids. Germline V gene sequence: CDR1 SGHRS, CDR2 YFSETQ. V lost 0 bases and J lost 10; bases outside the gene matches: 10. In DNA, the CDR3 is TGCGCCAGCAGCTTGGGAGTAGCCCTACAGGGGGAGCAGTTCTTC. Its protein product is CASSLGVALQGEQFF.

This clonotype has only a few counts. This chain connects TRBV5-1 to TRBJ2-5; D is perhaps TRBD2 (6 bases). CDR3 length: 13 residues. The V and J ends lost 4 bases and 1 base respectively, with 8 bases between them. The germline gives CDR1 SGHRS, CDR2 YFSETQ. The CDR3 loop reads CASSHGSQETQYF. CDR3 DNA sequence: TGCGCCAGCAGCCACGGGAGCCAAGAGACCCAGTACTTC. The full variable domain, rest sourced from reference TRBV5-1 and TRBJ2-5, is KAGVTQTPRYLIKTRGQQVTLSCSPISGHRSVSWYQQTPGQGLQFLFEYFSETQRNKGNFPGRFSGRQFSNSRSEMNVSTLELGDSALYLCASSHGSQETQYFGPGTRLLVL.

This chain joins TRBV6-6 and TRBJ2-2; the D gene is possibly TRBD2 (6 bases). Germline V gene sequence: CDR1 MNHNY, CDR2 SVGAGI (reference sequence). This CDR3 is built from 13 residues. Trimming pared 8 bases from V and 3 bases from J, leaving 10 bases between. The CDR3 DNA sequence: TGTGCCAGCGGGGACTCCGACACCGGGGAGCTGTTTTTT. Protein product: CASGDSDTGELFF.

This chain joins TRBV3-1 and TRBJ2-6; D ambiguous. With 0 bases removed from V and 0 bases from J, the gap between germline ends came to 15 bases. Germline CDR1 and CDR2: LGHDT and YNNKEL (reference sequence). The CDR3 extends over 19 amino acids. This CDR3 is CASSQESTRRFSGANVLTF. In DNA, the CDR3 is TGTGCCAGCAGCCAAGAGTCGACAAGAAGATTCTCTGGGGCCAACGTCCTGACTTTC.

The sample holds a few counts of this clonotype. The CDR3: CASSYLRVQFF. The CDR3 DNA reads as TGTGCCAGCAGTTACCTGAGGGTGCAGTTCTTC. V usage is TRBV6-2 or TRBV6-3 and J usage is TRBJ2-1; D is perhaps TRBD2 (5 bases). The V end was cut by 2 bases, the J end by 12 bases, with 8 bases between. This CDR3 is built from 11 residues. Germline values: CDR1 MNHEY, CDR2 SVGEGT.

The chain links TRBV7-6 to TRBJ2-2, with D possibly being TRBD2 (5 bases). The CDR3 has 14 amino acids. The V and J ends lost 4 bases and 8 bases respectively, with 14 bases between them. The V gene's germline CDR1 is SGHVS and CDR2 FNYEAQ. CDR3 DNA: TGTGCCAGCAGCTCCCTCGGCGGGCCTGGGGAGCTGTTTTTT. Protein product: CASSSLGGPGELFF.

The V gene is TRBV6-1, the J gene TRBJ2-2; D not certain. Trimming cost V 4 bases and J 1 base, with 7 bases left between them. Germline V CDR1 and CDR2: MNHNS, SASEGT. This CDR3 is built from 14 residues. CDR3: CASSVGRNTGELFF. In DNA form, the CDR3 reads TGTGCCAGCAGTGTAGGGCGGAACACCGGGGAGCTGTTTTTT.

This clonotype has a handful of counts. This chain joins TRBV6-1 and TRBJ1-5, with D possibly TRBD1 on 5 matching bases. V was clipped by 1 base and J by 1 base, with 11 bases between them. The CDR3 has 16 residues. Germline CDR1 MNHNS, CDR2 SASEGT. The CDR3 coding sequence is TGTGCCAGCAGTGAAGTTGGGGCTCTCAGCAATCAGCCCCAGCATTTT. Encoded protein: CASSEVGALSNQPQHF.

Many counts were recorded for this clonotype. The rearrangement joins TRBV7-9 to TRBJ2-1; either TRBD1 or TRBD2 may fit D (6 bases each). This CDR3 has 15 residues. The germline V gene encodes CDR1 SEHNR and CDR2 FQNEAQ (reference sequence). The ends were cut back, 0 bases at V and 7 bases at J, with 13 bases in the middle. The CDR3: CASSLAGGAENEQFF. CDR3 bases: TGTGCCAGCAGCTTAGCGGGGGGCGCAGAAAATGAGCAGTTCTTC.

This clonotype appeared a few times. The CDR3 region is CSVDRGNTYGYTF. In nucleotides, the CDR3 is TGCAGCGTTGACAGGGGCAACACCTATGGCTACACCTTC. The chain joins TRBV29-1 to TRBJ1-2, with D perhaps TRBD1 (6 bases). CDR1 and CDR2 (germline): SQVTM, ANQGSEA. The CDR3 runs 13 residues. V was pared by 3 bases and J by 4 bases, with 12 bases between.

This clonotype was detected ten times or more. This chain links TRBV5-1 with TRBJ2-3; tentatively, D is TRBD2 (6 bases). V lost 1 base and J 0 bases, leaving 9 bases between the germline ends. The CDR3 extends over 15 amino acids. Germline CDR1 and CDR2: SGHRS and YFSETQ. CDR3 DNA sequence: TGCGCCAGCAGCTTGCGGGAGTCGAGCACAGATACGCAGTATTTT. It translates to CASSLRESSTDTQYF.

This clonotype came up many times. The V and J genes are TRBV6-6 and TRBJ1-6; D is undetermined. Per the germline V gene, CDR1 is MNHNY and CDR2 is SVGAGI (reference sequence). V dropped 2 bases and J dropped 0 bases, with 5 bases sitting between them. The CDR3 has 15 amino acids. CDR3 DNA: TGTGCCAGCAGTTACAGCAGCTCCTATAATTCACCCCTCCACTTT. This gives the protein CASSYSSSYNSPLHF.